Listed below are T cell receptor beta chains from one sample, sequenced in a study of CDR3 diversity in severe acne. TCRdb re-called the PCR reads with MiXCR, one entry per CDR3 protein. This table holds more than 70,000 distinct CDR3 sequences, 45% to 50% found once. The source material was blood. The receptor set was obtained from a male donor in good health, serving as a control. The CDR3 runs from the conserved cysteine through the conserved F or W. D genes are given only for firm matches. Where a row states a size, it is once, few, many or the class of an expanded clone; other rows omit it.

D gene	clone size	V gene	J gene	CDR3 DNA	CDR3 protein
TRBD1	-	TRBV6-1	TRBJ2-7	TGTGCCAGCAGTTACGGGGCGGGACAGGGGAACTACGAGCAGTACTTC	CASSYGAGQGNYEQYF
TRBD1	-	TRBV4-2	TRBJ2-1	TGTGCCAGCAGCCAAGATGAGACAGGGGCCAAGGACAATGAGCAGTTCTTC	CASSQDETGAKDNEQFF
-	-	TRBV25-1	TRBJ1-5	TGTGCCAGCAGTTTATCTGGGGAACACAATCAGCCCCAGCATTTT	CASSLSGEHNQPQHF
-	many	TRBV25-1	TRBJ1-2	TGTGCCAGCCATAACTATGGCTACACCTTC	CASHNYGYTF
-	-	TRBV7-2	TRBJ1-3	TGCGCCAGCGGCTTTGGGTCCCCCGGCTCTGGAAGCACCATATATTTT	CASGFGSPGSGSTIYF
-	-	TRBV7-9	TRBJ1-4	TGTGCCAGCAGCTTAACAACAGCTAATGAAAAACTGTTTTTT	CASSLTTANEKLFF
-	many	TRBV3-1	TRBJ2-1	TGTGCCAGCAGCCAAGAAGAGCACCATACCCGATTCTTC	CASSQEEHHTRFF
-	-	TRBV10-3	TRBJ1-3	TGTGCCAGCAGTGAATCCCAAGACTCTGGAAACACCATATATTTT	CASSESQDSGNTIYF
-	once	TRBV6-6	TRBJ1-6	TGTGCCAGCAGTTATAGGGTCGGACGGAATAATTCACCCCTCCACTTT	CASSYRVGRNNSPLHF
TRBD1	many	TRBV27	TRBJ1-4	TGTGCCAGCAGCGGGGACAGGGCTGGAAAACTGTTTTTT	CASSGDRAGKLFF
TRBD2	few	TRBV2	TRBJ2-2	TGTGCCAGCAGTACTAGCGGGCTCACCGGGGAGCTGTTTTTT	CASSTSGLTGELFF
-	many	TRBV28	TRBJ1-4	TGTGCCAGCACCGACTCTAGGGCAACTAATGAAAAACTGTTTTTT	CASTDSRATNEKLFF
-	-	TRBV12-3/TRBV12-4	TRBJ2-1	TGTGCCAGCACCCTGGGGCATTATGAGCAGTTCTTC	CASTLGHYEQFF
TRBD2	many	TRBV5-1	TRBJ2-3	TGCGCCAGCAGCTTGATCATTTCTAGCGGGAGCACAGATACGCAGTATTTT	CASSLIISSGSTDTQYF
-	-	TRBV9	TRBJ1-1	TGTGCCAGCGCGACGGGAGACAACACTGAAGCTTTCTTT	CASATGDNTEAFF
-	-	TRBV19	TRBJ1-1	TGTGCCAGTACCCCCGGGGGGGCTGAAGCTTTCTTT	CASTPGGAEAFF
TRBD1	-	TRBV7-9	TRBJ1-2	TGTGCCAGCAGCCCGACCGGGACAGGGGGAATCGGTGGCTACACCTTC	CASSPTGTGGIGGYTF
-	once	TRBV5-1	TRBJ2-7	TGCGCCAGCAGCTTGGGGACGGGGGCCTACGGGCAGTACTTC	CASSLGTGAYGQYF
TRBD2	-	TRBV5-1	TRBJ2-5	TGTGCCAGCAACAAAGGGACTAGCGTAGAGACCCAGTACTTC	CASNKGTSVETQYF
-	-	TRBV7-3	TRBJ1-1	TGTGCCAGCAGCTTAGAAGGCTGGAACACTGAAGCTTTCTTT	CASSLEGWNTEAFF
-	-	TRBV9	TRBJ1-1	TGTGCCAGCAGCATTTCGGGGGCCTCTGAAGCTTTCTTT	CASSISGASEAFF
TRBD2	many	TRBV6-1	TRBJ2-3	TGTGCCAGCAGTGTACTAGCGGAATACACAGATACGCAGTATTTT	CASSVLAEYTDTQYF
-	many	TRBV28	TRBJ2-5	TGTGCCAGCCATGGGCTGGGGGTAGAGACCCAGTACTTC	CASHGLGVETQYF
-	medium-sized	TRBV19	TRBJ2-1	TGTGCCAGTAGTCAGACTAGTCTCGATGAGCAGTTCTTC	CASSQTSLDEQFF
-	many	TRBV2	TRBJ1-5	TGTGCCAGCAGTGAAAATTATAGCAATCAGCCCCAGCATTTT	CASSENYSNQPQHF
TRBD1	-	TRBV19	TRBJ2-7	TGTGCCAGTAACCGGGACAGGTCCTCCTACGAGCAGTACTTC	CASNRDRSSYEQYF
TRBD1	few	TRBV25-1	TRBJ2-5	TGTGCCAGCAGTACAGGGGGGTTGGAGACCCAGTACTTC	CASSTGGLETQYF
-	few	TRBV20-1	TRBJ2-7	TGCAGTGCTCACGAGGGGAGGCGCGAGCAGTACTTC	CSAHEGRREQYF
-	-	TRBV5-1	TRBJ1-5	TGCGCCAGCAGCTTGGAGAGCCCTGATCAGCCCCAGCATTTT	CASSLESPDQPQHF
-	-	TRBV5-4	TRBJ2-3	TGTGCCAGCAGCTTTTACGTGGGGGCAGATACGCAGTATTTT	CASSFYVGADTQYF
TRBD1	many	TRBV13	TRBJ2-1	TGTGCCAGCAGCCCTACAGGGGCGCCTGACAATGAGCAGTTCTTC	CASSPTGAPDNEQFF
-	many	TRBV29-1	TRBJ1-2	TGCAGCGTTGAACGGGGAGACGGCTATGGCTACACCTTC	CSVERGDGYGYTF
-	-	TRBV6-1	TRBJ1-6	TGTGCCAGCAGTCAACAGGCGGGTTCACCCCTCCACTTT	CASSQQAGSPLHF
-	-	TRBV25-1	TRBJ1-6	TGTGCCATCCAAACGTCCCATTCACCCCTCCACTTT	CAIQTSHSPLHF
TRBD1	-	TRBV6-9	TRBJ2-7	TGTGCCAGCAGTTCTAAAGCCGGGACAGAGTCCTACGAGCAGTACTTC	CASSSKAGTESYEQYF
-	many	TRBV24-1	TRBJ2-2	TGTGCCACCAGTGAAGCCCTGAACACCGGGGAGCTGTTTTTT	CATSEALNTGELFF
TRBD1	many	TRBV10-3	TRBJ2-3	TGTGCCATCGGGAATAGACAGGGCGAAAAAGATACGCAGTATTTT	CAIGNRQGEKDTQYF
-	medium-sized	TRBV7-9	TRBJ2-7	TGTGCCAGCAGCCGCCTTGGCCGGGCCTTAATTTACGAGCAGTACTTC	CASSRLGRALIYEQYF
-	few	TRBV7-7	TRBJ2-5	TGTGCTAGCAGCAAAGGGGCTTTAGTTGAGACCCAGTACTTC	CASSKGALVETQYF
-	-	TRBV5-5	TRBJ1-5	TGTGCCAGCAGCCGCGACGGGGGGTATAATCAGCCCCAGCATTTT	CASSRDGGYNQPQHF
TRBD1	-	TRBV11-1	TRBJ2-3	TGTGCCAGCAGCTCGAGACAGGGTGGCACAGATACGCAGTATTTT	CASSSRQGGTDTQYF
-	many	TRBV6-2/TRBV6-3	TRBJ1-2	TGTGCCAGCAGCCCCCCTTGGGCTCACTATGGCTACACCTTC	CASSPPWAHYGYTF
-	-	TRBV11-2	TRBJ1-2	TGTGCCAGCAGCCGCAGTCTTAACTATGGCTACACCTTC	CASSRSLNYGYTF
-	medium-sized	TRBV2	TRBJ1-5	TGTGCCAGCAGCGACTCAGGACCCGATCAGCCCCAGCATTTT	CASSDSGPDQPQHF
-	-	TRBV5-5	TRBJ1-2	TGTGCCAGCAGCTTGTTAGGGACCTCGAACCCCTATGGCTACACCTTC	CASSLLGTSNPYGYTF
-	-	TRBV19	TRBJ1-5	TGTGCCAGTAGCCTGGCTGGGAATCAGCCCCAGCATTTT	CASSLAGNQPQHF
TRBD2	many	TRBV12-3/TRBV12-4	TRBJ2-1	TGTGCCAGCACCTCGACTAGCGGGGCTACCTACAATGAGCAGTTCTTC	CASTSTSGATYNEQFF
TRBD2	-	TRBV7-3	TRBJ2-7	TGTGCCAGCAGCACCGGGACTATAAACTACGAGCAGTACTTC	CASSTGTINYEQYF
TRBD2	-	TRBV7-9	TRBJ2-5	TGTGCCAGCAGCTCAGCGGGGTTAGAGACCCAGTACTTC	CASSSAGLETQYF